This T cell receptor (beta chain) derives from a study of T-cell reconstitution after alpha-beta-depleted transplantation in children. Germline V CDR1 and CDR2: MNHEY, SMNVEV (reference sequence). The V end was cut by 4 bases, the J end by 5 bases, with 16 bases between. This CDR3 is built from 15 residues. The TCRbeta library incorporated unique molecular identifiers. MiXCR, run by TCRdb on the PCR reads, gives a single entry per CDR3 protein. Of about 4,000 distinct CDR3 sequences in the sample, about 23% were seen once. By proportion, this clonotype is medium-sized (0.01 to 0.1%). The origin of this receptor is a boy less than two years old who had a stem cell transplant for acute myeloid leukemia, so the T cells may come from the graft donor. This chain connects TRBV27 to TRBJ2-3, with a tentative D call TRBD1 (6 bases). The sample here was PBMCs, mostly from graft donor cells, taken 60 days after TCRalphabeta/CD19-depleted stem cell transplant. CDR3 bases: TGTGCCAGCAGTTCTTGGGGCAGGGGAAAAGATACGCAGTATTTT. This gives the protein CASSSWGRGKDTQYF.